The 7 T cell receptor beta chains reported below all come from one sample, sequenced in a study of cytomegalovirus exposure and HLA in healthy donors. Primers for the PCR totalled 60 Vbeta and 13 Jbeta. This table comes from immunoSEQ multiplex PCR, and its TCRdb copy is limited to in-frame clones, with some not included. The sample consists of roughly 100,000 clones, roughly 80% of them appearing once. Sequenced sample: PBMCs. All receptors derive from a young man in good health and CMV-seropositive.

This clone showed up just once. This rearrangement joins TRBV2 to TRBJ1-2, with a tentative D call TRBD1 (5 bases). V lost 3 bases to trimming and J lost 8 bases, with 10 bases between them. There are 12 residues in the CDR3. Per germline, CDR1 SNHLY and CDR2 FYNNEI. The DNA for the CDR3 is TGTGCCAGCAGTGACGCGGGGCTCGGCTACACCTTC. It encodes CASSDAGLGYTF. Together with reference TRBV2 and TRBJ1-2, the CDR3 gives the full variable domain: EPEVTQTPSHQVTQMGQEVILRCVPISNHLYFYWYRQILGQKVEFLVSFYNNEISEKSEIFDDQFSVERPDGSNFTLKIRSTKLEDSAMYFCASSDAGLGYTFGSGTRLTVV.

The CDR3 DNA is TGTGCCTGGAGTAAAGGGGGGGCTTTCACAGATACGCAGTATTTT. Residues: CAWSKGGAFTDTQYF. The chain links TRBV30 to TRBJ2-3, with D possibly matching TRBD2 (7 bases). Trimming stripped 2 bases from V and 2 bases from J, with 14 bases between. This CDR3 is built from 15 residues. The germline V gene encodes CDR1 GTSNPN and CDR2 SVGIG (reference sequence).

The chain joins TRBV5-6 to TRBJ2-7; 8 bases map to TRBD1. Germline-derived CDR1 and CDR2 are SGHDT and YYEEEE. The CDR3 loop spans 15 amino acids. The J segment lost 2 bases and the V segment lost 5 bases, leaving 9 bases of the junction unmatched. The CDR3 region has the DNA TGTGCCAGCAGTTGGAGAGACAGGGGTGCCTACGAGCAGTACTTC. Translated, it gives CASSWRDRGAYEQYF.

J is TRBJ1-1 and V is TRBV7-2; D is possibly TRBD1 (5 bases). The CDR3 covers 15 residues. Germline assignment: CDR1 SGHTA and CDR2 FQGNSA. The V end lost 1 base, the J end lost 1 base, and 10 bases lay between the germline ends. CDR3 nucleotides: TGTGCCAGCAGCTTAGATGGACACCCGAACACTGAAGCTTTCTTT. Its translation: CASSLDGHPNTEAFF.

The DNA for the CDR3 is TGCGCCAGCAGTCCCCTAGCGGGGTCAACGGAGGAGCAGTTCTTC. As protein: CASSPLAGSTEEQFF. The V gene is TRBV4-1, the J gene TRBJ2-1, with 9 bases aligning to TRBD2. Per the germline V gene, CDR1 is MGHRA and CDR2 is YSYEKL. Germline trimming cut 6 bases from V and 10 bases from J; bases unmatched to any gene: 13. The CDR3 is 15 amino acids.

The chain recombines TRBV4-1 with TRBJ2-7; TRBD1 is a possible D gene (5 bases). The CDR3 consists of 14 residues. Germline CDR1 is MGHRA and CDR2 is YSYEKL. Between the trimmed V and J ends, which lost 8 bases and 1 base, there was a span of 15 bases. CDR3 region: CASRRQWTSYEQYF. The CDR3 DNA reads TGCGCCAGCCGCAGACAGTGGACATCCTACGAGCAGTACTTC.

There are a few counts of this clone. V is TRBV30 and J is TRBJ2-7, with D hard to call. CDR1 is GTSNPN, CDR2 SVGIG, per germline (reference sequence). The V end was cut by 2 bases, the J end by 0 bases, with 8 bases between. The CDR3 length is 13 residues. CDR3 nucleotides: TGTGCCTGGAGTCCCCCTAGCTCCTACGAGCAGTACTTC. Residues: CAWSPPSSYEQYF.